This TCR beta chain was found in a study of blood T cell repertoires in COVID-19. This clone is a singleton in its sample. The protocol was immunoSEQ multiplex PCR, while the TCRdb copy is restricted to in-frame clones and leaves out a portion. The sample records roughly 500,000 clones, 85% to 90% being singletons. This CDR3 spans 16 amino acids. The germline gives CDR1 LNHDA, CDR2 SQIVND (reference sequence). With V trimmed by 7 bases and J by 4 bases, 15 bases remained unmatched. The J gene is TRBJ1-2, the V gene TRBV19; 7 nucleotides agree with TRBD1. What was sequenced was PBMCs or T cells enriched from blood (not recorded which). The clonotype was recovered from a woman in her 40s who had recovered from COVID-19. The CDR3 DNA is TGTGCCAGTACCCCGACGGCCTGGGACAGCCCCTATGGCTACACCTTC. Translating gives CASTPTAWDSPYGYTF.